These 18 T cell receptor beta chains were sequenced from one sample in a study of cytomegalovirus exposure and HLA in healthy donors (dated by TCRdb to 2015 to 2018). The library relied on the immunoSEQ multiplex PCR assay. The multiplex PCR relied on a mix of 60 forward primers for TCR Vbeta segments and 13 reverse primers for TCR Jbeta segments. TCRdb took this table from immuneACCESS and kept in-frame rearrangements with V and J called. Such tables lack part of the clones; where checked against another copy, unresolved V genes explain under half of the gap, and the rest is unexplained. The sample profile shows more than 90,000 clones; over 60% of them were found once. Roughly 8% of the sample rests with the top ten. The source material was PBMCs. These receptors were taken from a female donor in good health and CMV-seronegative.

This chain connects TRBV15 to TRBJ1-2; a possible D gene is TRBD1 (5 bases). Trimming removed 1 base at V and 7 bases at J, with 16 bases between. This CDR3 is built from 15 residues. Germline CDR1 LNHNV, CDR2 YYDKDF (reference sequence). CDR3 nucleotide sequence: TGTGCCACCAGCAGAGTATTGCTGGGGGGGTTTGGCTACACCTTC. Its translation: CATSRVLLGGFGYTF.

As for this clone: The sample contains more than one DNA sequence encoding this CDR3. The V gene is TRBV7-6, the J gene TRBJ2-2, with 11 bases that match TRBD2. The CDR3 spans 17 residues. V shed 3 bases and J 4 bases; nucleotides not matched to a gene: 7. Germline CDR1 is SGHVS and CDR2 is FNYEAQ. Here the CDR3 DNA reads TGTGCCAGCAGCTTCTTGGGACTAGCGGATTTCACCGGGGAGCTGTTTTTT. Translation gives CASSFLGLADFTGELFF.

A single count supports this clone. The J gene is TRBJ2-1, the V gene TRBV18; D is perhaps TRBD1 (6 bases). Trimming took 3 bases from V and 5 from J, leaving 20 bases between them. This CDR3 is 17 amino acids long. Germline values: CDR1 KGHSH, CDR2 LQKENI. CDR3 amino acids: CASSPSIRQVLDNEQFF. DNA of the CDR3: TGTGCCAGCTCACCGTCCATTAGACAGGTCTTGGACAATGAGCAGTTCTTC.

V is TRBV30 and J is TRBJ2-5, with 7 bases matching TRBD1. The CDR3 sequence is 15 residues long. CDR1 GTSNPN and CDR2 SVGIG come from the germline V gene (reference sequence). V was clipped by 7 bases and J by 4 bases; unmatched bases: 15. The CDR3 spells CASTPSFRGTETQYF. DNA for the CDR3: TGTGCCTCCACGCCTAGTTTCAGGGGGACAGAGACCCAGTACTTC.

The sample holds one count of this clone. A junction boundary mismatches the germline segment, possibly from a read error. The chain carries TRBV7-9 and TRBJ2-7; D may be TRBD2 (5 bases). The V gene's germline CDR1 is SEHNR and CDR2 FQNEAQ (reference sequence). This CDR3 contains 13 residues. The chain's CDR3 is CSSSFPGVYEQYF. The CDR3 DNA reads as TGTTCCAGCAGCTTTCCCGGGGTCTACGAGCAGTACTTC.

This chain connects TRBV6-5 to TRBJ2-7, with a possible D match to TRBD2 (5 bases). CDR3 length equals 13 residues. In germline, CDR1 is MNHEY, CDR2 SVGAGI. Deletions cut 5 bases from V and 3 bases from J, with 11 bases between. CDR3: CASSDNRGYEQYF. In nucleotides, the CDR3 is TGTGCCAGCAGTGACAACCGGGGCTACGAGCAGTACTTC.

By share of the sample, this clone is medium-sized (0.01 to 0.1%). V usage is TRBV7-9 and J usage is TRBJ2-4, with 8 bases that match TRBD1. Trimming removed 2 bases from V and 5 bases from J; junction bases left unmatched: 5. Germline V CDR1 and CDR2: SEHNR, FQNEAQ (reference sequence). The CDR3 runs to 15 residues. The CDR3 is CASSLSTGAENIQYF. The CDR3 bases are TGTGCCAGCAGCTTATCGACAGGGGCGGAAAACATTCAGTACTTC.

The rearrangement joins TRBV7-2 to TRBJ2-1; tentatively, D is TRBD1 (6 bases). This CDR3 is 15 amino acids long. The V gene lost 6 bases and the J gene lost 2 bases, with 14 bases spanning the gap. Germline assignment: CDR1 SGHTA and CDR2 FQGNSA. In DNA form, the CDR3 reads TGTGCCAGCAGTTTCAGACAGGACACCTACAATGAGCAGTTCTTC. It specifies CASSFRQDTYNEQFF.

This clone was recorded once. The chain's CDR3 is CSVERQGQNYGYTF. The CDR3 nucleotides are TGCAGCGTTGAAAGACAGGGACAGAACTATGGCTACACCTTC. The rearrangement links TRBV29-1 to TRBJ1-2, with TRBD1 identical over 7 bases. This CDR3 region has 14 residues. With 2 bases clipped from V and 2 bases from J, the junction kept 5 bases outside the gene matches. Germline V gene sequence: CDR1 SQVTM, CDR2 ANQGSEA. Combining the CDR3 with reference TRBV29-1 and TRBJ1-2 gives the whole variable domain SAVISQKPSRDICQRGTSLTIQCQVDSQVTMMFWYRQQPGQSLTLIATANQGSEATYESGFVIDKFPISRPNLTFSTLTVSNMSPEDSSIYLCSVERQGQNYGYTFGSGTRLTVV.

With respect to this clone: One end of the junction is discordant with germline, which a read error may explain. V usage is TRBV23-1 and J usage is TRBJ2-5; D is ambiguous. TRBV23-1 is an ORF; its function is uncertain. This CDR3 contains 13 residues. The CDR3 nucleotides read TGCGCCAGCAGTCACGGTTCCCAAAAGACCCAGTACTTC. It yields the protein CASSHGSQKTQYF.

V gene TRBV7-3 combines with J gene TRBJ2-5; 8 nucleotides match TRBD2. Germline trimming cut 5 bases from V and 3 bases from J; bases unmatched to any gene: 2. Germline CDR1 is SGHTA and CDR2 is FQGTGA. The CDR3 runs 13 residues. Written as DNA, the CDR3 is TGTGCCAGCAGCCCGGGACTAGAAGAGACCCAGTACTTC. Its protein product is CASSPGLEETQYF.

The rearrangement links TRBV28 to TRBJ2-7; perhaps TRBD2 as D (5 bases). The CDR3 spans 12 residues. V was clipped by 3 bases and J by 5 bases, with 8 bases between them. Germline V gene sequence: CDR1 MDHEN, CDR2 SYDVKM. The CDR3 coding sequence is TGTGCCAGCAGTTTTAGCGCGAACGAGCAGTACTTC. This translates into CASSFSANEQYF.

The gene calls are TRBV7-9 and TRBJ2-4; a weak D match, TRBD1 (6 bases). The ends were cut back, 5 bases at V and 0 bases at J, with 14 bases in the middle. CDR3 length: 16 amino acids. Germline CDR1 reads SEHNR; CDR2 reads FQNEAQ (reference sequence). The CDR3 DNA reads TGTGCCAGCAGCCCAGGGGACGCTTTAGCCAAAAACATTCAGTACTTC. Protein product: CASSPGDALAKNIQYF.

V and J are TRBV7-2 and TRBJ2-1; TRBD2 might be the D (6 bases). CDR1 and CDR2 (germline): SGHTA, FQGNSA. V lost 3 bases and J 7 bases, leaving 13 bases between the germline ends. CDR3 length: 14 amino acids. The CDR3 DNA reads as TGTGCCAGCAGCTTGGGGACTGCCGGGAATGAGCAGTTCTTC. Translated: CASSLGTAGNEQFF.

J is TRBJ2-6 and V is TRBV5-6; D not resolved. V was clipped by 3 bases and J by 3 bases, with 16 bases between them. This CDR3 contains 17 residues. CDR1 SGHDT and CDR2 YYEEEE come from the germline V gene. CDR3 in amino acids: CASSWVWNTGGANVLTF. The CDR3 DNA reads TGTGCCAGCAGCTGGGTTTGGAACACGGGTGGGGCCAACGTCCTGACTTTC.

The V gene is TRBV18, the J gene TRBJ1-2; 7 positions agree with TRBD1. The germline CDR1 and CDR2 sequences are KGHSH and LQKENI. The junction had 13 bases not matched to a gene; V was cut back by 3 bases and J by 6 bases. The CDR3 is 16 residues long. The CDR3 loop is CASSPPQGPQGDGYTF. The DNA of the CDR3 is TGTGCCAGCTCACCTCCCCAGGGGCCCCAGGGGGATGGCTACACCTTC.

This clone turned up a few times. V usage is TRBV6-1 and J usage is TRBJ2-5, with TRBD2 matching 11 bases. V was clipped by 7 bases and J by 3 bases; unmatched bases: 4. Germline CDR1 and CDR2: MNHNS and SASEGT. The CDR3 runs 14 residues. CDR3 coding DNA: TGTGCCAGCAAGAAACTAGCGGGGGAAGAGACCCAGTACTTC. Encoded protein: CASKKLAGEETQYF.

This clone was seen only a few times. This chain links TRBV5-1 with TRBJ2-7, with D possibly matching TRBD2 (5 bases). CDR1 and CDR2 (germline): SGHRS, YFSETQ. V was shortened by 4 bases and J by 2 bases, with 19 bases between the two germline ends. This CDR3 is built from 16 residues. The CDR3 DNA follows: TGCGCCAGCAGCCGGATACCTACCGGGAACCCCTACGAGCAGTACTTC. Protein sequence: CASSRIPTGNPYEQYF.